This TCR beta chain was profiled in a study of blood T cell repertoires in COVID-19. This CDR3 contains 13 residues. V lost 7 bases to trimming and J lost 5 bases; unmatched junction nucleotides: 6. Germline loops: CDR1 ENHRY, CDR2 SYGVKD. The data were produced by immunoSEQ multiplex PCR, yet TCRdb's version contains in-frame clones alone and is incomplete. This table has 100,000 to 150,000 clones, around 80% appearing once. The table lists this clone with a count of one. Participants were aged about 18 to 89 years, lived in 24 US areas, and enrolled virtually. Participants had their cohort set by participant-reported clinical history.

The specimen was PBMCs or T cells enriched from blood (not recorded which). The TCR comes from a man between 35 and 55 years old with acute COVID-19. The chain recombines TRBV10-3 with TRBJ2-3; 7 positions match TRBD2. The DNA of the CDR3 is TGTGCCATCACGCTAGCGGTTCAAGATACGCAGTATTTT. Amino acids: CAITLAVQDTQYF.